These 28 T cell receptor beta chains share one sample of origin, sequenced in a study of blood T cell repertoires in COVID-19. Sequenced by immunoSEQ multiplex PCR; TCRdb stores in-frame clones only, minus some. This table has around 260,000 clones, around 87% appearing once. The sample consisted of peripheral blood. These receptors all come from a woman aged 45-60 years with acute or convalescent COVID-19.

The chain is built from TRBV5-6 and TRBJ2-4; D gene ambiguous. The CDR3 has 15 residues. The germline V gene encodes CDR1 SGHDT and CDR2 YYEEEE. Trimming stripped 0 bases from V and 1 base from J, with 8 bases between. The CDR3 nucleotides are TGTGCCAGCAGCTTGGCCAACTCGGCCAAAAACATTCAGTACTTC. It yields the protein CASSLANSAKNIQYF.

The V call is TRBV18, the J call TRBJ2-2; D may be TRBD1 (5 bases). This CDR3 region has 18 residues. Germline CDR1 reads KGHSH; CDR2 reads LQKENI. The V gene lost 3 bases and the J gene lost 3 bases, with 20 bases spanning the gap. CDR3: CASSPGQTLYTYTGELFF. In nucleotides, the CDR3 is TGTGCCAGCTCACCCGGACAAACGCTATACACCTACACCGGGGAGCTGTTTTTT.

The table lists this clone with a few counts. The chain couples TRBV7-9 to TRBJ2-1, with 11 bases matching TRBD2. The CDR3 length is 16 residues. Germline V CDR1 and CDR2: SEHNR, FQNEAQ (reference sequence). J was trimmed by 9 bases and V by 2 bases; bases with no gene match: 9. CDR3 nucleotide sequence: TGTGCCAGCAGCTTACTAGCGGGAGGTCGGGAGGGTGAGCAGTTCTTC. This codes for CASSLLAGGREGEQFF.

V and J are TRBV14 and TRBJ1-6, with 9 bases aligning to TRBD1. There are 15 residues in the CDR3. Trimming removed 4 bases from V and 7 bases from J; junction bases left unmatched: 5. Germline CDR1 reads SGHDN; CDR2 reads FVKESK. The CDR3 region is CASSRDRERNSPLHF. The CDR3 coding sequence is TGTGCCAGCAGCCGGGACAGGGAAAGAAATTCACCCCTCCACTTT.

This clone was seen a few times. The chain recombines TRBV4-2 with TRBJ2-7, with 7 bases matching TRBD1. V dropped 1 base and J dropped 6; count of bases not matched to a gene: 9. This CDR3 region has 15 residues. The germline V gene has CDR1 LGHNA and CDR2 YNFKEQ. CDR3 residues: CASSQATGPPGEQYF. As DNA, the CDR3 is TGTGCCAGCAGCCAAGCGACAGGGCCTCCGGGCGAGCAGTACTTC.

The chain employs TRBV27 and TRBJ1-5, with 8 bases aligning to TRBD1. The CDR3 has 16 residues. Germline trimming cut 2 bases from V and 4 bases from J; bases unmatched to any gene: 7. Germline CDR1 is MNHEY and CDR2 is SMNVEV (reference sequence). In DNA form, the CDR3 reads TGTGCCAGCAGTTTAACCTGGACAGGGAGTAATCAGCCCCAGCATTTT. Protein product: CASSLTWTGSNQPQHF.

The chain is built from TRBV5-1 and TRBJ1-2, with D possibly being TRBD1 (5 bases). Trimming pared 0 bases from V and 6 bases from J, leaving 9 bases between. CDR1 is SGHRS, CDR2 YFSETQ, per germline. The CDR3 has 13 amino acids. The CDR3 sequence is CASSLGQLDGYTF. The CDR3 DNA sequence: TGCGCCAGCAGCTTGGGACAGCTGGATGGCTACACCTTC.

The chain couples TRBV19 to TRBJ2-1; a weak D match, TRBD1 (7 bases). V dropped 2 bases and J dropped 6 bases, with 17 bases sitting between them. Germline V gene sequence: CDR1 LNHDA, CDR2 SQIVND (reference sequence). The CDR3 sequence is 16 residues long. The CDR3 sequence is CASSIWDSAGGNEQFF. As DNA, the CDR3 is TGTGCCAGTAGTATATGGGACTCGGCAGGGGGCAATGAGCAGTTCTTC.

The chain is built from TRBV28 and TRBJ1-1, with D tentatively TRBD1 (6 bases). The CDR3 covers 16 residues. The V end was cut by 6 bases, the J end by 3 bases, with 20 bases between. The germline V gene encodes CDR1 MDHEN and CDR2 SYDVKM. The CDR3 sequence: CASRGSSRAGDTEAFF. The CDR3, as DNA: TGTGCCAGCAGAGGGTCCTCGAGGGCAGGGGACACTGAAGCTTTCTTT.

The chain is built from TRBV27 and TRBJ2-7, with TRBD1 as a possible D gene (5 bases). Trimming took off 6 bases at V and 5 bases at J, with 26 bases between the two ends. CDR1 is MNHEY, CDR2 SMNVEV, per germline (reference sequence). The CDR3 has 17 amino acids. The CDR3 region has the DNA TGTGCCAGCAGCCGGACCGGGCCGCCAATATTAGGGGACGAGCAGTACTTC. Protein: CASSRTGPPILGDEQYF.

Written as DNA, the CDR3 is TGTGCCAGCAGCCCTCAACTAGCGGGAGTTACCTACGAGCAGTACTTC. Amino acids: CASSPQLAGVTYEQYF. The chain couples TRBV7-8 to TRBJ2-7; TRBD2 aligns across 11 bases. The germline V gene has CDR1 SGHVS and CDR2 FQNEAQ. The CDR3 totals 16 residues. Trimming took 5 bases from V and 2 from J; bases not matched to a gene: 8.

The chain has TRBV4-1 and TRBJ2-7; 11 bases align to TRBD2. CDR1 MGHRA and CDR2 YSYEKL come from the germline V gene. CDR3 size: 16 residues. Trimming cost V 0 bases and J 3 bases; bases outside gene matches: 4. This chain's CDR3 is CASSQDLLAGVYEQYF. The DNA of the CDR3 is TGCGCCAGCAGCCAAGATCTACTAGCGGGAGTCTACGAGCAGTACTTC.

Written as DNA, the CDR3 is TGTGCCAGCAGCCATACTGTTTCTGGAAACACCATATATTTT. Protein product: CASSHTVSGNTIYF. The chain links TRBV7-2 to TRBJ1-3; no reliable D call. This CDR3 is 14 amino acids long. V shed 5 bases and J shed 1 base, with 9 bases lying between them. CDR1 and CDR2 from the germline V gene are SGHTA and FQGNSA.

CDR3 protein: CASSRGTSGSLGEQFF. CDR3 coding DNA: TGTGCCAGCAGCCGGGGGACTAGCGGGAGTTTGGGTGAGCAGTTCTTC. V and J are TRBV5-4 and TRBJ2-1, with 14 bases aligning to TRBD2. V shed 4 bases and J 9 bases; nucleotides not matched to a gene: 9. This CDR3 comprises 16 residues. The germline V gene has CDR1 SGHNT and CDR2 YYREEE (reference sequence).

The J gene is TRBJ1-5, the V gene TRBV18, with a tentative D call TRBD1 (6 bases). V was cut by 2 bases and J by 5 bases, with 7 bases left in between. The CDR3 totals 13 residues. Germline V gives CDR1 KGHSH, CDR2 LQKENI. The CDR3 DNA sequence: TGTGCCAGCTCACCAGAGGGGGATCAGCCCCAGCATTTT. It specifies CASSPEGDQPQHF.

This chain joins TRBV2 and TRBJ2-1; no clear D gene. Germline CDR1 and CDR2: SNHLY and FYNNEI. The V end was cut by 6 bases, the J end by 9 bases, with 12 bases between. The CDR3 length is 12 residues. The CDR3 nucleotides read TGTGCCAGCAGCGCCCGAGGTGGTGAGCAGTTCTTC. Amino acids: CASSARGGEQFF.

The V gene is TRBV2, the J gene TRBJ2-6; TRBD1 matches at 11 bases. CDR3 length: 18 amino acids. Germline CDR1 reads SNHLY; CDR2 reads FYNNEI. Trimming removed 5 bases from V and 0 bases from J; junction bases left unmatched: 6. The DNA of the CDR3 is TGTGCCAGCAGTTGGGACAGGGGGGTGATCTCTGGGGCCAACGTCCTGACTTTC. Residues: CASSWDRGVISGANVLTF.

The chain uses TRBV11-2 and TRBJ1-2, with D possibly being TRBD1 (6 bases). The CDR3 runs 12 residues. V shed 2 bases and J shed 6 bases, with 7 bases lying between them. Per the germline V gene, CDR1 is SGHAT and CDR2 is FQNNGV. The CDR3 spells CASSLNRDGYTF. The DNA of the CDR3 is TGTGCCAGCAGCTTAAACAGGGATGGCTACACCTTC.

The rearrangement links TRBV27 to TRBJ1-5; tentatively, D is TRBD1 (6 bases). V gave up 5 bases and J gave up 5 bases, with 13 bases separating them. The CDR3 spans 14 residues. Per germline, CDR1 MNHEY and CDR2 SMNVEV (reference sequence). The DNA for the CDR3 is TGTGCCAGCAGTCAAAGACAGGCGGATCAGCCCCAGCATTTT. Translating gives CASSQRQADQPQHF.

The V gene is TRBV10-3, the J gene TRBJ2-7; TRBD1 matches 9 bases. J was trimmed by 3 bases and V by 8 bases; bases with no gene match: 8. Germline CDR1 ENHRY, CDR2 SYGVKD. The CDR3 contains 14 residues. This CDR3 is CAIGADRGVYEQYF. The CDR3 coding sequence is TGTGCCATCGGAGCAGACAGGGGGGTCTACGAGCAGTACTTC.

The chain recombines TRBV7-8 with TRBJ2-7, with TRBD1 identical over 7 bases. The CDR3 totals 17 residues. Germline CDR1 is SGHVS and CDR2 is FQNEAQ. V gave up 2 bases and J gave up 2 bases; unmatched junction bases: 12. CDR3 region: CASSLRVGAGGTYEQYF. The CDR3, as DNA: TGTGCCAGCAGCTTAAGGGTTGGGGCAGGGGGAACCTACGAGCAGTACTTC. The complete variable domain, with remaining parts taken from reference TRBV7-8 and TRBJ2-7, reads GAGVSQSPRYKVAKRGQDVALRCDPISGHVSLFWYQQALGQGPEFLTYFQNEAQLDKSGLPSDRFFAERPEGSVSTLKIQRTQQEDSAVYLCASSLRVGAGGTYEQYFGPGTRLTVT.

This clone was seen only a few times. The chain employs TRBV9 and TRBJ2-3; the match to TRBD1 covers 8 bases. CDR1 and CDR2 from the germline V gene are SGDLS and YYNGEE. There are 17 residues in the CDR3. V was pared by 0 bases and J by 0 bases, with 6 bases of the junction left unmatched. CDR3 nucleotides: TGTGCCAGCAGCGTAGGGCTGACAGGGGCTAGCACAGATACGCAGTATTTT. It encodes CASSVGLTGASTDTQYF. The whole variable domain, remainder taken from reference TRBV9 and TRBJ2-3, is DSGVTQTPKHLITATGQRVTLRCSPRSGDLSVYWYQQSLDQGLQFLIQYYNGEERAKGNILERFSAQQFPDLHSELNLSSLELGDSALYFCASSVGLTGASTDTQYFGPGTRLTVL.

This clone was observed a single time. The chain combines TRBV5-4 with TRBJ2-6, with D tentatively TRBD1 (5 bases). The V and J ends lost 0 bases and 1 base respectively, with 8 bases between them. Germline CDR1 is SGHNT and CDR2 is YYREEE (reference sequence). This CDR3 is built from 16 residues. The CDR3 spells CASSLAPGSGANVLTF. CDR3 DNA sequence: TGTGCCAGCAGCTTGGCCCCAGGGTCTGGGGCCAACGTCCTGACTTTC.

The V and J genes are TRBV7-9 and TRBJ1-6, with D possibly TRBD1 on 5 matching bases. Trimming pared 0 bases from V and 10 bases from J, leaving 7 bases between. Germline V lookup: CDR1 SEHNR, CDR2 FQNEAQ (reference sequence). There are 13 residues in the CDR3. The CDR3 DNA reads as TGTGCCAGCAGCTTAGCGCGGGGCTCACCCCTCCACTTT. Protein: CASSLARGSPLHF.

This sequence joins TRBV28 and TRBJ2-7; 10 bases fit TRBD1. V gave up 6 bases and J gave up 4 bases; unmatched junction bases: 6. This CDR3 contains 14 residues. Germline values: CDR1 MDHEN, CDR2 SYDVKM. The CDR3 is CASRGTGERYEQYF. CDR3 bases: TGTGCCAGCAGGGGGACAGGGGAGAGATACGAGCAGTACTTC.

The gene calls are TRBV2 and TRBJ2-1; no definite D call. Deletions cut 4 bases from V and 0 bases from J, with 10 bases between. Germline CDR1 reads SNHLY; CDR2 reads FYNNEI. The CDR3 spans 15 residues. CDR3 residues: CASSVYLSSYNEQFF. For the CDR3, the DNA is TGTGCCAGCAGTGTTTACCTGAGCTCCTACAATGAGCAGTTCTTC.

This chain uses TRBV2 with TRBJ1-1; the D is unclear. Germline CDR1 reads SNHLY; CDR2 reads FYNNEI. This CDR3 is built from 15 residues. The V and J ends lost 8 bases and 7 bases respectively, with 23 bases between them. Here the CDR3 DNA reads TGTGCCAGCTCCTCACTCGGGGTCGATGCTGGTGAAGCTTTCTTT. This gives the protein CASSSLGVDAGEAFF.

The chain carries TRBV2 and TRBJ2-7; D gene unclear. The CDR3 runs to 11 residues. Looked up from germline, CDR1 is SNHLY and CDR2 is FYNNEI. V was pared by 7 bases and J by 3 bases, with 7 bases between. The CDR3 nucleotides are TGTGCCAGCACCAGGTTCTACGAGCAGTACTTC. Protein sequence: CASTRFYEQYF. The complete variable domain, with remaining parts taken from reference TRBV2 and TRBJ2-7, reads EPEVTQTPSHQVTQMGQEVILRCVPISNHLYFYWYRQILGQKVEFLVSFYNNEISEKSEIFDDQFSVERPDGSNFTLKIRSTKLEDSAMYFCASTRFYEQYFGPGTRLTVT.